Each of the 5 T cell receptor beta chains below was sequenced from the same sample in a study of vaccination and CD4 T cells after COVID-19. Treatment of the sample: approximately 10-day PBMC culture with coronavirus spike peptide pools or control peptides (ViraFEST assay). The unexposed donor gave CD4+ T cells before the COVID-19 pandemic (2011-2018). Oncomine TCR Beta short-read sequencing was applied to DNA from cultured CD4+ T cells. In this case, cultured CD4+ T cells provided the extracted genomic DNA. TCRdb redid the calling of the PCR reads with MiXCR, one entry per CDR3 protein. Seen here are around 10,000 distinct CDR3 sequences, roughly 30% observed once, and the top ten hold roughly 25%. Their antigen targets remain unknown. Sequencing was done on a sample of CD4+ T cells from blood, cultured in vitro. The receptors stem from a human donor in good health.

V and J are TRBV10-3 and TRBJ2-1; D not resolved. This CDR3 is 15 amino acids long. V was trimmed by 0 bases and J by 9 bases, leaving 15 bases between them. Germline CDR1 is ENHRY and CDR2 is SYGVKD. The CDR3 DNA is TGTGCCATCAGTGAGTCGAGGCCTAGAGAGGTTGAGCAGTTCTTC. Translating it yields CAISESRPREVEQFF.

This rearrangement joins TRBV10-3 to TRBJ2-1; D perhaps matches TRBD1 (6 bases). Trimming took 2 bases from V and 0 from J, leaving 11 bases between them. The CDR3 has 16 amino acids. Germline CDR1 ENHRY, CDR2 SYGVKD. The CDR3 DNA is TGTGCCATCAGTGAGGCCGACAGGAGCTCCTACAATGAGCAGTTCTTC. Its protein product is CAISEADRSSYNEQFF.

The chain recombines TRBV28 with TRBJ2-3; 8 nucleotides align to TRBD1. The CDR3 is 20 residues long. The J segment lost 0 bases and the V segment lost 5 bases, leaving 19 bases of the junction unmatched. Per the germline V gene, CDR1 is MDHEN and CDR2 is SYDVKM. Here the CDR3 reads CASSTTFTGQGVPSTDTQYF. DNA of the CDR3: TGTGCCAGCAGTACTACATTCACCGGACAGGGAGTTCCTAGCACAGATACGCAGTATTTT.

The chain combines TRBV4-3 with TRBJ1-5; D might be TRBD1 (6 bases). Deletions cut 4 bases from V and 7 bases from J, with 14 bases between. The CDR3 consists of 14 residues. Germline CDR1 LGHNA, CDR2 YSLEER. The CDR3 protein is CASSRGRGGQPQHF. As DNA, the CDR3 is TGCGCCAGCAGCCGAGGCAGGGGCGGCCAGCCCCAGCATTTT.

This clonotype showed up just a few times. The chain combines TRBV29-1 with TRBJ1-2; 9 bases line up with TRBD1. CDR1 is SQVTM, CDR2 ANQGSEA, per germline. Trimming took 6 bases from V and 5 from J; bases not matched to a gene: 7. The CDR3 has 13 amino acids. CDR3 in amino acids: CSVGNRGPYGYTF. The CDR3 bases are TGCAGCGTGGGTAACAGGGGGCCGTATGGCTACACCTTC.